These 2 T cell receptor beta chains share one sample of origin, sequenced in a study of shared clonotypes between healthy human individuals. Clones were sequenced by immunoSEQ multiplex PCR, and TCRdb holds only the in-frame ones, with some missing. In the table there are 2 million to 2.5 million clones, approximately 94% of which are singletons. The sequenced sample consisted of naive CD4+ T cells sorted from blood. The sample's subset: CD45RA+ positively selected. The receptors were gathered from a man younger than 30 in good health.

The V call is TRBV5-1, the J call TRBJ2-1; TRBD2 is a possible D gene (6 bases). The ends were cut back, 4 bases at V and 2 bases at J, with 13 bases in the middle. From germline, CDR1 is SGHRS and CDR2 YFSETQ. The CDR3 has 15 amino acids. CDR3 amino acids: CASSPGLTTYNEQFF. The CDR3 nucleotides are TGCGCCAGCAGCCCGGGACTGACTACCTACAATGAGCAGTTCTTC.

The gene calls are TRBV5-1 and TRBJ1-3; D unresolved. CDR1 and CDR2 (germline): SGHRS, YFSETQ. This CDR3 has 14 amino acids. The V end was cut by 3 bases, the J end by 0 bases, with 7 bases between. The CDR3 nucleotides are TGCGCCAGCAGCTCGGACGGCTCTGGAAACACCATATATTTT. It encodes CASSSDGSGNTIYF.